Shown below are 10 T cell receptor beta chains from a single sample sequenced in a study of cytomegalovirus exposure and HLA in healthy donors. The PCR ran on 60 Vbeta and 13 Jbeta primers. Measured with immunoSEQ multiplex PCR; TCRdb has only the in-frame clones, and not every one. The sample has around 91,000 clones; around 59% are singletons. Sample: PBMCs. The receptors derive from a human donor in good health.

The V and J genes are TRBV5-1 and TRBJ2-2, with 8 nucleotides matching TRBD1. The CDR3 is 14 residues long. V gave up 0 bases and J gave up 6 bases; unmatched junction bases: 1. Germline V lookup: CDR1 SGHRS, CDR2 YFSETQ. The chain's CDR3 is CASSLEQGAGELFF. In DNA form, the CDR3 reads TGCGCCAGCAGCTTGGAACAGGGGGCCGGGGAGCTGTTTTTT.

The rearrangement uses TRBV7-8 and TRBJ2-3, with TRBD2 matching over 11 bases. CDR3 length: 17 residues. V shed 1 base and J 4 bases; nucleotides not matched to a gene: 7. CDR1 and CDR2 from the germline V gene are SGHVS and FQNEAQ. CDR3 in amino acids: CASSLDIAGGFADTQYF. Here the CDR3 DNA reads TGTGCCAGCAGCTTAGATATAGCGGGGGGGTTCGCAGATACGCAGTATTTT.

CDR3 DNA sequence: TGTGCCAGCAGCTTCTCGGACAGGGGTGGCTACACCTTC. Translation gives CASSFSDRGGYTF. V usage is TRBV7-9 and J usage is TRBJ1-2, with 9 bases fitting TRBD1. Germline V gene sequence: CDR1 SEHNR, CDR2 FQNEAQ (reference sequence). Trimming removed 3 bases from V and 7 bases from J; junction bases left unmatched: 3. The CDR3 has 13 residues.

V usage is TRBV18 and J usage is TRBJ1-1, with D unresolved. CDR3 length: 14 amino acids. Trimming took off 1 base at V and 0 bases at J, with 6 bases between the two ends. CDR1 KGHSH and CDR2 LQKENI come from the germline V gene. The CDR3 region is CASSPQGVNTEAFF. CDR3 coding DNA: TGTGCCAGCTCACCACAGGGAGTGAACACTGAAGCTTTCTTT.

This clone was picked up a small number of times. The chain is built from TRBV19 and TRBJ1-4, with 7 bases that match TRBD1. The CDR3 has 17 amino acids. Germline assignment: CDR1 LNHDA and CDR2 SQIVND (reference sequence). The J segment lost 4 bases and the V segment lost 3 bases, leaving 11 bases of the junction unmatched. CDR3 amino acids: CASSIKGLGDSNEKLFF. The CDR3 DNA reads TGTGCCAGTAGTATTAAAGGGTTGGGGGACAGTAATGAAAAACTGTTTTTT.

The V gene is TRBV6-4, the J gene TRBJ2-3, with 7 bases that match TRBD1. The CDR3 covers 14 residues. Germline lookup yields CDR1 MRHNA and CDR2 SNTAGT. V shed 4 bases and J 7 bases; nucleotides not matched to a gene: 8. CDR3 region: CASSAHHRGNTQYF. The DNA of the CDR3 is TGTGCCAGCAGTGCCCACCACAGGGGCAATACGCAGTATTTT.

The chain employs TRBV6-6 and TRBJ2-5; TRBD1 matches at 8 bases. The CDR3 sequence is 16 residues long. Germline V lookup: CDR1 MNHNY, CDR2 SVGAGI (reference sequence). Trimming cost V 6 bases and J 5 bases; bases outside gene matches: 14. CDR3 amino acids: CASSGTGQGARETQYF. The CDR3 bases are TGTGCCAGCAGCGGGACGGGGCAGGGGGCGCGGGAGACCCAGTACTTC.

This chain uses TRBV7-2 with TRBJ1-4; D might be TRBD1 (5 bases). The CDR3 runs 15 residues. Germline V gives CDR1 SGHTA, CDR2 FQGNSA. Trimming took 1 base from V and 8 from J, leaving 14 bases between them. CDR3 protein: CASSLGGVQREKLFF. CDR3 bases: TGTGCCAGCAGCTTAGGGGGGGTGCAGAGAGAAAAACTGTTTTTT.

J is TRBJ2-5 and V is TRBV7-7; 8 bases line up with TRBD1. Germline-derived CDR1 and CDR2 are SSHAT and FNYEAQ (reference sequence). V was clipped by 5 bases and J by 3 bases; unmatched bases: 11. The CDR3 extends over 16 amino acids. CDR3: CASSLRGRGEEETQYF. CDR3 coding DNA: TGTGCCAGCAGCCTCAGGGGGCGAGGGGAGGAAGAGACCCAGTACTTC.

The DNA of the CDR3 is TGTGCCAGCAGCCCGTCAATTACAGGGTCGGGCTACGAGCAGTACTTC. This encodes CASSPSITGSGYEQYF. This chain connects TRBV7-9 to TRBJ2-7; D is perhaps TRBD1 (6 bases). There are 16 residues in the CDR3. V shed 5 bases and J shed 3 bases, with 20 bases lying between them. Germline lookup yields CDR1 SEHNR and CDR2 FQNEAQ (reference sequence).